This TCR beta chain was captured in a study of cytomegalovirus exposure and HLA in healthy donors. Regarding the study as a whole: Most TCR sequences were rare, but some public TCRs occurred in many donors. Cytomegalovirus association was listed for 164 TCR beta chains. In vitro checks showed that a few CMV-associated chains really do target CMV antigens.

The length of the CDR3 is 17 residues. Germline V gene lookup returns CDR1 SGDLS and CDR2 YYNGEE. V was clipped by 2 bases and J by 5 bases; unmatched bases: 11. The data were produced by immunoSEQ multiplex PCR, yet TCRdb's version contains in-frame clones alone and is incomplete. The repertoire includes 130,000 to 150,000 clones, less than 90% of them detected once, and roughly 3% sits in the top ten. As concerns this clone: Antigen unknown.

The clonotype was recovered from a man younger than 35 in good health and CMV-seronegative. V gene TRBV9 combines with J gene TRBJ2-1, with 9 bases lining up with TRBD2. The sequencing sample was made of PBMCs. CDR3 protein: CASSVRREGLQNNEQFF. CDR3 coding DNA: TGTGCCAGCAGCGTGAGGCGGGAGGGCCTTCAGAACAATGAGCAGTTCTTC.